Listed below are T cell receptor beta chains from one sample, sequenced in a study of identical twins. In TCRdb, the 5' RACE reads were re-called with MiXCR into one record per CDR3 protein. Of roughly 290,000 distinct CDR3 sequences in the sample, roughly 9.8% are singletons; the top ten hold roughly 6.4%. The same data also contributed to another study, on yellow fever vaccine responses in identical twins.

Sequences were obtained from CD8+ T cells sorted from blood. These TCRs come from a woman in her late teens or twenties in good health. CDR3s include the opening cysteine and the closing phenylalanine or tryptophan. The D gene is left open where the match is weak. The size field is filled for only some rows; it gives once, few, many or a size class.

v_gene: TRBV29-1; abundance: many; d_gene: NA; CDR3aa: CSVVPSGGSSYNSPLHF
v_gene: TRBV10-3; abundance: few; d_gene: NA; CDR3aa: CAISDQYAAYEQYF
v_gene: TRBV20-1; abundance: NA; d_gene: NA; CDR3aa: CSWSTVISVYGYTF
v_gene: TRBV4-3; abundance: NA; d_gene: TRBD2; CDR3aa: CASSQDSGGVAPYNEQFF
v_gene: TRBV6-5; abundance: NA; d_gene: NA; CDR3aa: CASSYRGSLNEQFF
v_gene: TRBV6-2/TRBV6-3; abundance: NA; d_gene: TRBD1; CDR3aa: CASSYGTGAHEQYF
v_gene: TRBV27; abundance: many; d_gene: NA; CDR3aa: CASKSMAVAGELFF
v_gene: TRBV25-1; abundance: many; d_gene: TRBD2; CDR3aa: CASREASGGSTDTQYF
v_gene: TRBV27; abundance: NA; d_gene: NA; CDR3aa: CASIGERREQYF
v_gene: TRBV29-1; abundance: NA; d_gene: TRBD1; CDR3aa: CSVEDWTGENYGYTF
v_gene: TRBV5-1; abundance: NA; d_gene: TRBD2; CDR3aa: CASSLGSREGEQYF
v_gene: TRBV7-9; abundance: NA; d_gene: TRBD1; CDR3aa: CASSPPRDSLAKNIQYF
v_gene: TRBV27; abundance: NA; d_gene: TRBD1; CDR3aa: CASRLTGAGEQYF
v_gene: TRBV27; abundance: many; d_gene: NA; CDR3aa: CASSRTTDTSYEQYF
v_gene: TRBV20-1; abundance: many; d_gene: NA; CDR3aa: CSARGAGTYEQYF
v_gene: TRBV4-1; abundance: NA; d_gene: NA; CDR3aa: CASNRDQETQYF
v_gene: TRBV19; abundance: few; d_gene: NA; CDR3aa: CASSSPGRGLSFF
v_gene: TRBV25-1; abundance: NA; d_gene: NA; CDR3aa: CASSHTRPTGELFF
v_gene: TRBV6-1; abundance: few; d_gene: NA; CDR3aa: CASSEVGYEQYF
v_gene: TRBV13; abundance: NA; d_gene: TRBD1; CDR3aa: CASRQQGAGTYEQYF
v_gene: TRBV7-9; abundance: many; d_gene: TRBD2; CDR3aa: CASSLRAGETYNEQFF
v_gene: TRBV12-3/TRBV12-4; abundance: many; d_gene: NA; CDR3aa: CASAGFSYEQYF
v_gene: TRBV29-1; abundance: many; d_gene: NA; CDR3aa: CSVVEGTGELFF
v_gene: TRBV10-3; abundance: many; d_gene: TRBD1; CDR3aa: CAISEPGQSYEQYF
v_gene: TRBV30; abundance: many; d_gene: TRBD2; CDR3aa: CAWSPTLAAYEQYF
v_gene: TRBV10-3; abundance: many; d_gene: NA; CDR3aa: CAISTRAATNTGELFF
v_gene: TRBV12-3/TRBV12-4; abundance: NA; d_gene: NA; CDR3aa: CASSLGKVPGKTGELFF
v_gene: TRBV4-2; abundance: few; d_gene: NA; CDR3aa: CASSPLMSDTQYF
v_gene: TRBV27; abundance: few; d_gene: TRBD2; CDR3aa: CASSLGRLAAYNEQFF
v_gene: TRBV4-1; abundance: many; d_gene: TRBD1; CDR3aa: CASSLATGSTEAFF
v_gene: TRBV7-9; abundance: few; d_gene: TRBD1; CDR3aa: CASSSANRGQLSYEQYF
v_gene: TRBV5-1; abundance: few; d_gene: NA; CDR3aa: CASSLERPYVNTEAFF
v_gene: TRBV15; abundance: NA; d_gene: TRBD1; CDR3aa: CATSMDRGPAGELFF
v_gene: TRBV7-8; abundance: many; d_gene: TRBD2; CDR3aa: CASSPLGGGPLNEQFF
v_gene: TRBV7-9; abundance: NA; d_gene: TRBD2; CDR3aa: CASTSGTTGAYEQYF
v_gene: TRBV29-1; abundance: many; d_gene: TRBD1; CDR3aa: CSVEVRDRVNEQFF
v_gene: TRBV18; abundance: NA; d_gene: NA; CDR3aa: CASTDGLTGELFF
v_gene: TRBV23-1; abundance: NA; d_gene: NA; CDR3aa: CASSQNRGNRSTYEQYF
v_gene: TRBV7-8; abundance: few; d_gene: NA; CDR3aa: CASERDLGNEQYF
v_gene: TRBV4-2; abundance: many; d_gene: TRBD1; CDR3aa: CASSQGQGAGYEQYF
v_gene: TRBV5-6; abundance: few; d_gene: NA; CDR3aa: CASSLRQYSNQPQHF
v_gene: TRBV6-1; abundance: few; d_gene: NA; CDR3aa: CASSEALGEDGNTIYF
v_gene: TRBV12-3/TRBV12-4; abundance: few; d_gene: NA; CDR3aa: CASSPVEDEQYF
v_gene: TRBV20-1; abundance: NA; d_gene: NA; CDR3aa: CGGNFLGEQYF
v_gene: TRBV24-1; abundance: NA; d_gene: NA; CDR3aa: CATSADRPPEGTQYF
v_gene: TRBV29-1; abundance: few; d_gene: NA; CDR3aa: CSVEDLQSWSVETQYF
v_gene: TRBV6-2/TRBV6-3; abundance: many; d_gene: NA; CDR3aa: CASSYNERVVF
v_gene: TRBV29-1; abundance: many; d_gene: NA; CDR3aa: CSVAWETGELFF
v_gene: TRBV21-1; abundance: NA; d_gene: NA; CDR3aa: CASSKVVFDTGELFF
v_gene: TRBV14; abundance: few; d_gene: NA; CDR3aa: CASSRDGLYANTGELFF
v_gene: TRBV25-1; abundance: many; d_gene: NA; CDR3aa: CASRKTGSYEQYF
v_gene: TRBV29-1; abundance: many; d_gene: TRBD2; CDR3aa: CSLWVAGEGYNEQFF
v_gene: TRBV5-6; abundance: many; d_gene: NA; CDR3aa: CASSLANSVEARQETQYF